This T cell receptor (beta chain) came from a study of blood T cells in healthy people across ages. On this clonotype: What it binds is not known.

Alongside a J-beta primer mix, a sample-barcoded 5' primer served in a second PCR lasting roughly 6 to 11 cycles. Template switching added a 12-random-nucleotide identifier to every cDNA molecule. TCRdb independently ran MiXCR on the 5' RACE reads; one entry per CDR3 protein. The data contain 750,000 to 950,000 distinct CDR3 sequences, about 53% of them seen just once; the ten biggest clones take up roughly 40%. Germline CDR1 reads MNHEY; CDR2 reads SVGAGI. This CDR3 is built from 16 residues. Trimming at V came to 5 bases and at J to 2 bases, leaving 8 bases not matched to a gene. Findings of the study overall: Roughly linear declines in TCR beta diversity per million T cells occurred with age.

The rearrangement uses TRBV6-5 and TRBJ1-5; 8 bases map to TRBD1. The specimen sequenced was blood. This sequence was found in an elderly man in good health. CDR3 nucleotides: TGTGCCAGCAGTCGCCGACAGGGGAGAGGCAATCAGCCCCAGCATTTT. Protein: CASSRRQGRGNQPQHF.